This T cell receptor beta chain originates from a study of tumor-infiltrating lymphocytes in primary liver carcinoma. Study context: Per sample, productive TCRbeta reads numbered roughly 3.5 to 8 million, similar across tissue types. The study's findings and limits: Tumors reached a significantly greater top-250-clone fraction than blood did (p = 0.039).

On this clonotype itself: Its specificity is not known.

Co-extraction yielded RNA and DNA from around 20-30 mg of unsorted bulk tissue. Germline V gene data show CDR1 as SNHLY and CDR2 as FYNNEI. V lost 6 bases and J lost 5, with 11 bases in between. This CDR3 has 13 amino acids. Total RNA amounting to around 530 ng was the source from which TCR beta cDNA was made with a constant-region primer. Slightly modified ARM-PCR served as the procedure for the TCR beta libraries. These libraries came from three rounds of nested multiplex PCR. With TRBV1-TRBV30 forward primers and a C-beta reverse primer, the first two PCR rounds were run for 10 cycles each. Via MiXCR, TCRdb re-called the multiplex PCR reads, giving one row per CDR3 protein. The sample holds under 150,000 distinct CDR3 sequences; under 70% are singletons and the top ten take more than 8%.

Sequencing used tumor-adjacent normal liver tissue. The chain links TRBV2 to TRBJ2-1; unclear D gene. The TCR comes from a woman in her sixties or seventies with primary liver carcinoma and hepatitis B virus infection. The CDR3 bases are TGTGCCAGCAGGAAGAGACTCAACAATGAGCAGTTCTTC. This gives the protein CASRKRLNNEQFF.